Below are 27 T cell receptor beta chains sequenced from a single sample in a study of cytomegalovirus exposure and HLA in healthy donors. With 60 Vbeta and 13 Jbeta primers, the PCR was carried out. Using immunoSEQ multiplex PCR, the repertoire was profiled, and TCRdb retains in-frame clones only, with some absent. This sample has roughly 190,000 clones, with just over 75% found just once. The sample was PBMCs. These receptors originate from a woman aged 25 to 39 in good health and CMV-seropositive.

The chain links TRBV6-4 to TRBJ2-3, with D maybe TRBD2 (7 bases). CDR1 is MRHNA, CDR2 SNTAGT, per germline. The CDR3 contains 15 residues. The V and J ends lost 6 bases and 7 bases respectively, with 20 bases between them. For the CDR3, the DNA is TGTGCCAGCAGCCCATTCTTCGGGGGGCGAAATACGCAGTATTTT. Amino acid sequence: CASSPFFGGRNTQYF.

The chain joins TRBV9 to TRBJ1-3; D ambiguous. V was cut by 4 bases and J by 0 bases, with 5 bases left in between. Germline CDR1 reads SGDLS; CDR2 reads YYNGEE. This CDR3 spans 13 amino acids. As DNA, the CDR3 is TGTGCCAGCAGCCCTTCCTCTGGAAACACCATATATTTT. Translating gives CASSPSSGNTIYF.

The chain recombines TRBV7-6 with TRBJ2-7; D perhaps matches TRBD1 (6 bases). The CDR3 is 16 amino acids. Deletions cut 0 bases from V and 3 bases from J, with 15 bases between. Germline V gene sequence: CDR1 SGHVS, CDR2 FNYEAQ. CDR3 in amino acids: CASSLAARDNFYEQYF. The CDR3 bases are TGTGCCAGCAGCTTAGCGGCCCGGGACAACTTCTACGAGCAGTACTTC. Variable domain in full (rest from reference TRBV7-6 and TRBJ2-7): GAGVSQSPRYKVTKRGQDVALRCDPISGHVSLYWYRQALGQGPEFLTYFNYEAQQDKSGLPNDRFSAERPEGSISTLTIQRTEQRDSAMYRCASSLAARDNFYEQYFGPGTRLTVT.

V is TRBV19 and J is TRBJ1-4; 7 nucleotides line up with TRBD1. Germline V CDR1 and CDR2: LNHDA, SQIVND (reference sequence). The J segment lost 4 bases and the V segment lost 5 bases, leaving 10 bases of the junction unmatched. This CDR3 is built from 16 residues. The CDR3 DNA is TGTGCCAGTAGTTCCCCCGACAGGGCAAGTAATGAAAAACTGTTTTTT. It codes for CASSSPDRASNEKLFF. The full variable domain, rest sourced from reference TRBV19 and TRBJ1-4, is DGGITQSPKYLFRKEGQNVTLSCEQNLNHDAMYWYRQDPGQGLRLIYYSQIVNDFQKGDIAEGYSVSREKKESFPLTVTSAQKNPTAFYLCASSSPDRASNEKLFFGSGTQLSVL.

This chain joins TRBV6-5 and TRBJ2-3; the D gene is possibly TRBD1 (5 bases). CDR1 and CDR2 (germline): MNHEY, SVGAGI. Trimming removed 4 bases at V and 3 bases at J, with 8 bases between. The CDR3 has 13 amino acids. DNA of the CDR3: TGTGCCAGCAGTTTACAGGCGACAGATACGCAGTATTTT. It translates to CASSLQATDTQYF.

This chain joins TRBV5-6 and TRBJ1-6; TRBD1 might be the D (6 bases). The ends were cut back, 4 bases at V and 9 bases at J, with 14 bases in the middle. The CDR3 is 14 residues long. The germline gives CDR1 SGHDT, CDR2 YYEEEE. CDR3: CASSHTDSLSPLHF. In nucleotides, the CDR3 is TGTGCCAGCAGCCACACGGACAGTCTTTCACCCCTCCACTTT. Drawing the rest from reference TRBV5-6 and TRBJ1-6, the complete variable domain is DAGVTQSPTHLIKTRGQQVTLRCSPKSGHDTVSWYQQALGQGPQFIFQYYEEEERQRGNFPDRFSGHQFPNYSSELNVNALLLGDSALYLCASSHTDSLSPLHFGNGTRLTVT.

The chain couples TRBV6-1 to TRBJ1-4; D might be TRBD1 (5 bases). The CDR3 covers 13 residues. Germline assignment: CDR1 MNHNS and CDR2 SASEGT. With 8 bases removed from V and 4 bases from J, the gap between germline ends came to 11 bases. The CDR3 sequence: CASGDSNNEKLFF. Written as DNA, the CDR3 is TGTGCCAGCGGAGACAGCAATAATGAAAAACTGTTTTTT.

The gene calls are TRBV4-3 and TRBJ2-2; 7 bases are shared with TRBD2. CDR1 and CDR2 (germline): LGHNA, YSLEER. The CDR3 consists of 17 residues. Trimming cost V 0 bases and J 1 base; bases outside gene matches: 5. The CDR3, as DNA: TGCGCCAGCAGCCAAGATCTAACGGGGGGGAACACCGGGGAGCTGTTTTTT. Amino acids: CASSQDLTGGNTGELFF.

The CDR3 loop is CASSSGQGPYEQYF. DNA of the CDR3: TGCGCCAGCAGCTCTGGACAGGGGCCCTACGAGCAGTACTTC. This chain joins TRBV5-1 and TRBJ2-7, with 9 bases that match TRBD1. CDR3 length: 14 residues. J was trimmed by 2 bases and V by 3 bases; bases with no gene match: 3. Germline V CDR1 and CDR2: SGHRS, YFSETQ.

The genes are TRBV18 and TRBJ2-7; 9 bases fit TRBD1. The CDR3 has 17 amino acids. The J segment lost 2 bases and the V segment lost 1 base, leaving 9 bases of the junction unmatched. Germline V gene data show CDR1 as KGHSH and CDR2 as LQKENI. CDR3 amino acids: CASSPQKTGGFPYEQYF. As DNA, the CDR3 is TGTGCCAGCTCACCACAGAAAACAGGGGGCTTCCCCTACGAGCAGTACTTC.

The genes are TRBV29-1 and TRBJ2-3; 8 bases line up with TRBD2. Germline loops: CDR1 SQVTM, CDR2 ANQGSEA. The CDR3 runs to 14 residues. The J segment lost 3 bases and the V segment lost 7 bases, leaving 9 bases of the junction unmatched. CDR3: CSAGGLGRTDTQYF. The CDR3 coding sequence is TGCAGCGCGGGGGGACTAGGGCGGACAGATACGCAGTATTTT.

The chain employs TRBV28 and TRBJ2-7, with TRBD1 matching over 8 bases. Trimming cost V 6 bases and J 5 bases; bases outside gene matches: 9. The CDR3 loop spans 14 amino acids. The germline CDR1 and CDR2 sequences are MDHEN and SYDVKM. The CDR3 nucleotides are TGTGCCAGCAGCCCGGACAGGGATTTCCACGAGCAGTACTTC. Translating gives CASSPDRDFHEQYF.

The table lists this clone with a few counts. This chain connects TRBV5-1 to TRBJ1-1; 8 nucleotides match TRBD1. The CDR3 extends over 15 amino acids. The V segment lost 4 bases and the J segment 4 bases; nucleotides outside the gene matches: 9. Germline V lookup: CDR1 SGHRS, CDR2 YFSETQ. CDR3 protein: CASSADRVKGTEAFF. CDR3 DNA sequence: TGCGCCAGCAGCGCGGACAGGGTGAAGGGCACTGAAGCTTTCTTT.

The chain has TRBV18 and TRBJ2-7; TRBD1 matches 9 bases. J lost 3 bases, V lost 5 bases, and 5 bases had no gene match. CDR3 length equals 14 residues. Germline V gene lookup returns CDR1 KGHSH and CDR2 LQKENI. Here the CDR3 reads CASSGQGPNYEQYF. The CDR3, as DNA: TGTGCCAGCTCAGGACAGGGGCCCAACTACGAGCAGTACTTC.

This chain joins TRBV4-1 and TRBJ2-2, with D perhaps matching TRBD2 (5 bases). From germline, CDR1 is MGHRA and CDR2 YSYEKL. The V end was cut by 5 bases, the J end by 3 bases, with 16 bases between. There are 16 residues in the CDR3. This CDR3 reads CASSSTTGIHTGELFF. The DNA for the CDR3 is TGCGCCAGCAGCTCAACGACGGGGATCCACACCGGGGAGCTGTTTTTT.

This chain connects TRBV30 to TRBJ1-6; tentative D call: TRBD1 (6 bases). The CDR3 runs 15 residues. Trimming took 0 bases from V and 6 from J, leaving 12 bases between them. The V gene's germline CDR1 is GTSNPN and CDR2 SVGIG (reference sequence). The CDR3 region is CAWSVAGEFNSPLHF. CDR3 DNA: TGTGCCTGGAGTGTAGCAGGGGAATTTAATTCACCCCTCCACTTT.

This clone was recorded once. The V and J genes are TRBV7-2 and TRBJ1-1; D gene ambiguous. The CDR3 extends over 13 amino acids. Trimming pared 0 bases from V and 6 bases from J, leaving 8 bases between. Per germline, CDR1 SGHTA and CDR2 FQGNSA. The DNA for the CDR3 is TGTGCCAGCAGCTTAGCGTGGCACCCTGAAGCTTTCTTT. Translated: CASSLAWHPEAFF.

The rearrangement links TRBV28 to TRBJ1-5; 7 nucleotides agree with TRBD1. The CDR3 consists of 17 residues. After removal of 6 bases from V and 12 bases from J, the junction contained 23 bases not matched to a gene. Germline values: CDR1 MDHEN, CDR2 SYDVKM. CDR3 in amino acids: CASSRGGTSFAVKGQHF. CDR3 coding DNA: TGTGCCAGCAGCCGAGGGGGCACCTCCTTCGCGGTAAAGGGCCAGCATTTT.

V is TRBV7-8 and J is TRBJ1-1; D is possibly TRBD1 (6 bases). This CDR3 is 14 amino acids long. Trimming took 8 bases from V and 4 from J, leaving 17 bases between them. The germline CDR1 and CDR2 sequences are SGHVS and FQNEAQ. CDR3 DNA sequence: TGTGCCAGCTATGGGGGCGAAGGGGGCACTGAAGCTTTCTTT. Its translation is CASYGGEGGTEAFF.

This clone was seen only once. The V call is TRBV5-1, the J call TRBJ2-1; 11 positions agree with TRBD2. The CDR3 length is 15 residues. Germline assignment: CDR1 SGHRS and CDR2 YFSETQ. The ends lost 4 bases at V and 9 bases at J; junction bases unmatched: 9. The CDR3 bases are TGCGCCAGCAGCCTCGGAACTAGCGGGGGCCGTGAGCAGTTCTTC. Amino acid sequence: CASSLGTSGGREQFF.

V usage is TRBV19 and J usage is TRBJ2-1; 15 bases agree with TRBD2. The CDR3 sequence is 14 residues long. Per germline, CDR1 LNHDA and CDR2 SQIVND (reference sequence). The V gene end was trimmed by 6 bases and the J gene end by 11 bases; junction bases not matched to a gene: 5. The CDR3, as DNA: TGTGCCAGTAGCGGACTAGCGGGGGGGCCAAAGCAGTTCTTC. Translation gives CASSGLAGGPKQFF.

The CDR3 protein is CASSFPTANTEAFF. As DNA, the CDR3 is TGTGCCAGCAGCTTTCCTACAGCGAACACTGAAGCTTTCTTT. This sequence joins TRBV5-4 and TRBJ1-1; D not resolved. The V end was cut by 2 bases, the J end by 1 base, with 9 bases between. The CDR3 loop spans 14 amino acids. CDR1 is SGHNT, CDR2 YYREEE, per germline (reference sequence).

V is TRBV5-8 and J is TRBJ2-1, with 9 bases aligning to TRBD2. The junction had 5 bases not matched to a gene; V was cut back by 0 bases and J by 4 bases. The CDR3 runs to 16 residues. CDR1 and CDR2 (germline): SGHTS, YDEGEE. The CDR3, as DNA: TGTGCCAGCAGCTTGGGGCTAGCGGGAAGTTACAATGAGCAGTTCTTC. Translation gives CASSLGLAGSYNEQFF.

The chain joins TRBV5-6 to TRBJ2-2, with 7 bases aligning to TRBD1. Germline CDR1 is SGHDT and CDR2 is YYEEEE. The CDR3 is made up of 16 amino acids. V lost 4 bases and J lost 0; bases outside the gene matches: 6. This chain's CDR3 is CASSPGTAANTGELFF. CDR3 DNA sequence: TGTGCCAGCAGCCCGGGGACAGCCGCGAACACCGGGGAGCTGTTTTTT.

For the CDR3, the DNA is TGCGCCAGCAGTCAAAAGCAGACAGGGCCCCAACTTCATGAGCAGTACTTC. Translating gives CASSQKQTGPQLHEQYF. The V call is TRBV23-1, the J call TRBJ2-7, with 7 bases that match TRBD1. TRBV23-1 is known as an ORF, though its function is uncertain. V shed 2 bases and J 7 bases; nucleotides not matched to a gene: 17. The CDR3 length is 17 residues.

The rearrangement uses TRBV25-1 and TRBJ1-2, with 8 bases lining up with TRBD1. The CDR3 is 17 amino acids. J was trimmed by 1 base and V by 10 bases; bases with no gene match: 17. Germline V gene lookup returns CDR1 MGHDK and CDR2 SYGVNS. The CDR3 DNA is TGTGCCACACCTCAGGGGGCAGGGGTGCCTATTAACTATGGCTACACCTTC. Protein sequence: CATPQGAGVPINYGYTF.

The rearrangement joins TRBV2 to TRBJ2-7; 9 nucleotides agree with TRBD1. Germline V lookup: CDR1 SNHLY, CDR2 FYNNEI. The V gene end was trimmed by 9 bases and the J gene end by 3 bases; junction bases not matched to a gene: 6. CDR3 length equals 13 residues. The CDR3 is CARTMGQGYEQYF. The CDR3 DNA is TGTGCCAGGACAATGGGACAGGGCTACGAGCAGTACTTC.